Presented here are 14 T cell receptor beta chains from one specimen sequenced in a study of blood T cell repertoires in COVID-19. The protocol was immunoSEQ multiplex PCR, while the TCRdb copy is restricted to in-frame clones and leaves out a portion. The sample holds roughly 41,000 clones, about four fifths seen once. Material for sequencing was peripheral blood. The receptors come from a woman over 75 with acute or convalescent COVID-19.

J is TRBJ2-5 and V is TRBV28; D is possibly TRBD2 (6 bases). The CDR3 extends over 14 amino acids. Trimming took off 3 bases at V and 5 bases at J, with 13 bases between the two ends. Germline V gives CDR1 MDHEN, CDR2 SYDVKM. The CDR3 nucleotides are TGTGCCAGCAGTTTTTCGGGGGTTTATGAGACCCAGTACTTC. Residues: CASSFSGVYETQYF. Looking up the rest from reference TRBV28 and TRBJ2-5 gives the full variable domain: DVKVTQSSRYLVKRTGEKVFLECVQDMDHENMFWYRQDPGLGLRLIYFSYDVKMKEKGDIPEGYSVSREKKERFSLILESASTNQTSMYLCASSFSGVYETQYFGPGTRLLVL.

The V gene is TRBV3-1 (or the pseudogene TRBV3-2), the J gene TRBJ1-3, with 9 bases that match TRBD1. The germline gives CDR1 LGHDT, CDR2 YNNKEL (reference sequence). The CDR3 is made up of 14 amino acids. V dropped 6 bases and J dropped 4; count of bases not matched to a gene: 4. CDR3 coding DNA: TGTGCCAGCAGACAGGGGGCTGAAGGAAACACCATATATTTT. Translated: CASRQGAEGNTIYF.

The chain combines TRBV12-5 with TRBJ1-6, with D possibly TRBD1 on 5 matching bases. V lost 5 bases and J 12 bases, leaving 14 bases between the germline ends. Germline loops: CDR1 LGHNT, CDR2 FRNRAP. The CDR3 runs to 13 residues. CDR3 region: CASGVGRGEPLHF. In DNA, the CDR3 is TGTGCTAGTGGTGTGGGACGCGGCGAACCCCTCCACTTT. The entire variable domain, with the rest obtained from reference TRBV12-5 and TRBJ1-6, is as follows: DARVTQTPRHKVTEMGQEVTMRCQPILGHNTVFWYRQTMMQGLELLAYFRNRAPLDDSGMPKDRFSAEMPDATLATLKIQPSEPRDSAVYFCASGVGRGEPLHFGNGTRLTVT.

The V and J genes are TRBV2 and TRBJ1-6; possible D gene TRBD1, 5 bases. V lost 3 bases and J lost 8, with 17 bases in between. Germline V gene sequence: CDR1 SNHLY, CDR2 FYNNEI. The CDR3 covers 16 residues. As DNA, the CDR3 is TGTGCCAGCAGTGACGGCAGGGAGGGATACGATTCACCCCTCCACTTT. Translation gives CASSDGREGYDSPLHF.

The genes are TRBV11-2 and TRBJ1-1; D unresolved. Germline V gene lookup returns CDR1 SGHAT and CDR2 FQNNGV. V lost 1 base to trimming and J lost 0 bases, with 9 bases between them. The CDR3 extends over 15 amino acids. The chain's CDR3 is CASSLVGTVNTEAFF. CDR3 nucleotides: TGTGCCAGCAGCTTAGTAGGAACAGTGAACACTGAAGCTTTCTTT.

The chain links TRBV19 to TRBJ1-2; tentatively, D is TRBD1 (6 bases). CDR1 and CDR2 from the germline V gene are LNHDA and SQIVND (reference sequence). There are 13 residues in the CDR3. The germline V and J ends were trimmed by 0 bases and 8 bases, with 10 bases remaining between them. The CDR3, as DNA: TGTGCCAGTAGTATAGAGGGGGCGCTGGGCTACACCTTC. Translation: CASSIEGALGYTF.

The chain links TRBV6-2 or TRBV6-3 to TRBJ2-1, with 12 bases matching TRBD2. Germline CDR1 is MNHEY and CDR2 is SVGEGT. V dropped 2 bases and J dropped 4; count of bases not matched to a gene: 3. The CDR3 consists of 16 residues. The CDR3 DNA is TGTGCCAGCAGTTACGGGCTAGCGGGGGGGTACAATGAGCAGTTCTTC. Translating it yields CASSYGLAGGYNEQFF.

This chain connects TRBV7-2 to TRBJ2-7, with a possible D match to TRBD2 (6 bases). The CDR3 totals 15 residues. V lost 6 bases to trimming and J lost 2 bases, with 17 bases between them. Germline V lookup: CDR1 SGHTA, CDR2 FQGNSA. In DNA, the CDR3 is TGTGCCAGCAGTCACTCCCGGGGGTTGCCCTACGAGCAGTACTTC. This encodes CASSHSRGLPYEQYF.

The chain employs TRBV4-3 and TRBJ2-5, with a possible D match to TRBD1 (6 bases). This CDR3 contains 15 residues. Germline values: CDR1 LGHNA, CDR2 YSLEER. With 4 bases removed from V and 1 base from J, the gap between germline ends came to 13 bases. CDR3 protein: CASSLLRQAQETQYF. The CDR3 DNA follows: TGCGCCAGCAGCCTACTAAGACAGGCCCAAGAGACCCAGTACTTC.

The V and J genes are TRBV7-9 and TRBJ1-5, with TRBD1 matching 8 bases. Germline trimming cut 4 bases from V and 5 bases from J; bases unmatched to any gene: 4. CDR1 is SEHNR and CDR2 is FQNEAQ in the germline V gene (reference sequence). The length of the CDR3 is 14 residues. CDR3 sequence reads: CASSYGQGDQPQHF. CDR3 in DNA: TGTGCCAGCAGCTACGGACAGGGCGATCAGCCCCAGCATTTT.

The chain has TRBV11-2 and TRBJ1-1; D ambiguous. Trimming took off 3 bases at V and 5 bases at J, with 13 bases between the two ends. CDR3 size: 14 residues. Per germline, CDR1 SGHAT and CDR2 FQNNGV. The CDR3 reads CASSFGQTGTEAFF. The CDR3 DNA reads as TGTGCCAGCAGCTTCGGTCAGACGGGGACTGAAGCTTTCTTT.

This chain links TRBV5-1 with TRBJ1-1; TRBD1 matches at 8 bases. The CDR3 runs 15 residues. The germline gives CDR1 SGHRS, CDR2 YFSETQ. V shed 4 bases, J shed 3 bases, and the junction held 8 bases outside the gene matches. The CDR3 loop is CASSGGTGGDTEAFF. CDR3 in DNA: TGCGCCAGCAGCGGCGGGACAGGAGGGGACACTGAAGCTTTCTTT. The full variable domain, with the rest looked up from reference TRBV5-1 and TRBJ1-1, is KAGVTQTPRYLIKTRGQQVTLSCSPISGHRSVSWYQQTPGQGLQFLFEYFSETQRNKGNFPGRFSGRQFSNSRSEMNVSTLELGDSALYLCASSGGTGGDTEAFFGQGTRLTVV.

J is TRBJ2-1 and V is TRBV6-5, with D hard to call. The CDR3 loop spans 13 amino acids. Germline assignment: CDR1 MNHEY and CDR2 SVGAGI. Trimming took off 4 bases at V and 7 bases at J, with 11 bases between the two ends. Here the CDR3 DNA reads TGTGCCAGCAGTTCCTACCCCGGGAATGAGCAGTTCTTC. Translation gives CASSSYPGNEQFF.

The V and J genes are TRBV18 and TRBJ2-5; TRBD1 agrees at 9 bases. The CDR3 totals 14 residues. Losses at the gene ends were 3 bases for V and 5 bases for J; bases not matched to a gene: 4. Germline V gene data show CDR1 as KGHSH and CDR2 as LQKENI. The CDR3 nucleotides read TGTGCCAGCTCACCTACAGGGGGCAGGGAGACCCAGTACTTC. It codes for CASSPTGGRETQYF. The variable domain in full, with the rest retrieved from reference TRBV18 and TRBJ2-5, is NAGVMQNPRHLVRRRGQEARLRCSPMKGHSHVYWYRQLPEEGLKFMVYLQKENIIDESGMPKERFSAEFPKEGPSILRIQQVVRGDSAAYFCASSPTGGRETQYFGPGTRLLVL.